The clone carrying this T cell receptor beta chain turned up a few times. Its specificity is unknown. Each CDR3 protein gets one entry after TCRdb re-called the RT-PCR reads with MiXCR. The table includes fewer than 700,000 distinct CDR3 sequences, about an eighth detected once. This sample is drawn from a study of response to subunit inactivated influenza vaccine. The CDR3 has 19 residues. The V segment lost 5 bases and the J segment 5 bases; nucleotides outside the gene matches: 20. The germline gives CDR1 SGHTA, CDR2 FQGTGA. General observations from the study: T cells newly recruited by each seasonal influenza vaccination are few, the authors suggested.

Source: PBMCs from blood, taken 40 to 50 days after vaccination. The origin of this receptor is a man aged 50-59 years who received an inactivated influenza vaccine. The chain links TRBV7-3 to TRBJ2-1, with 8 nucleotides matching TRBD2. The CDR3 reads CASSPKRVGREGPNNEQFF. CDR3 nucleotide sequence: TGTGCCAGCAGCCCCAAGAGGGTCGGACGGGAGGGCCCGAACAATGAGCAGTTCTTC.